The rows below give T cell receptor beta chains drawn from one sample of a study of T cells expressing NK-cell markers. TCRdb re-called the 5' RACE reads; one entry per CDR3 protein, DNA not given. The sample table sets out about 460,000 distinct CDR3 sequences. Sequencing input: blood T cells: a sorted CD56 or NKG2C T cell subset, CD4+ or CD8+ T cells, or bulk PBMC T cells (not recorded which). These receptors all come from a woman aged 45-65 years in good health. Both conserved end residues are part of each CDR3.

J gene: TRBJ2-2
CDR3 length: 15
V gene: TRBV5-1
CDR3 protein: CASSLAGGGTGELFF

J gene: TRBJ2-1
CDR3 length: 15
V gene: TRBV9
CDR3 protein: CASSFEGHTNNEQFF

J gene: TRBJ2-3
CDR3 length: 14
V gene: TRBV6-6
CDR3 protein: CASSYVMASDTQYF

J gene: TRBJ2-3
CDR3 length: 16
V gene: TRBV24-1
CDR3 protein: CATSDLGGVSLDTQYF

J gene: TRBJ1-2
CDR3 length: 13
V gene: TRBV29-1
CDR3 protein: CSVSTGISYGYTF

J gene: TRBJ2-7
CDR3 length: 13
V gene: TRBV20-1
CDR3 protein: CSAWDSVSGEQYF

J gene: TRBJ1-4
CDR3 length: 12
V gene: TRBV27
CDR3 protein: CASREIGRKLFF

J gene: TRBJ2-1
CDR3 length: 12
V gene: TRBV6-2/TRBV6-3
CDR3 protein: CAVAGVDNEQFF

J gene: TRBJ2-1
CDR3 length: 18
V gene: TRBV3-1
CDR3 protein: CASSRPAGLAGTYNEQFF

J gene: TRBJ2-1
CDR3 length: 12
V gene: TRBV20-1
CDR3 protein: CSALPSGNEQFF

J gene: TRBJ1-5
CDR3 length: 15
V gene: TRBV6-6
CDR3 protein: CASRPPGQGGQPQHF

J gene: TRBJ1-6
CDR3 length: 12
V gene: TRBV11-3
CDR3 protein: CASSVGNSPLHF

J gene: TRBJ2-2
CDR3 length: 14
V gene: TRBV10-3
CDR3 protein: CASSGAVDTGELFF

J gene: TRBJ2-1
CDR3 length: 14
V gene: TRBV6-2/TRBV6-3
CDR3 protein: CASSYVLAGNEQFF